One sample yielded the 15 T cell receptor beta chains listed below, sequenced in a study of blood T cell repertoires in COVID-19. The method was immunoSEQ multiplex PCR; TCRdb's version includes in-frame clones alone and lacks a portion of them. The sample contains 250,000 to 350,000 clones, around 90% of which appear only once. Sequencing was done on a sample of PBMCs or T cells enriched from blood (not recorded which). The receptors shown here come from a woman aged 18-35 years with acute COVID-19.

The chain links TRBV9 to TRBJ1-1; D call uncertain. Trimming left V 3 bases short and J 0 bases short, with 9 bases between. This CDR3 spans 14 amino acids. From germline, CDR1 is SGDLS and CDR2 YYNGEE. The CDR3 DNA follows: TGTGCCAGCAGCGCCCCGGGAATGAACACTGAAGCTTTCTTT. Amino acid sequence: CASSAPGMNTEAFF.

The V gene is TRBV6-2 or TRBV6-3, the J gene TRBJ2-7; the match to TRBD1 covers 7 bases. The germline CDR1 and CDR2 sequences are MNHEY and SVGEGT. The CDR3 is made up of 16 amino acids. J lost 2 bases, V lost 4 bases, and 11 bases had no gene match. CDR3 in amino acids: CASSWNWDRYTYEQYF. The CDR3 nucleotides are TGTGCCAGCAGTTGGAATTGGGACAGATATACCTACGAGCAGTACTTC.

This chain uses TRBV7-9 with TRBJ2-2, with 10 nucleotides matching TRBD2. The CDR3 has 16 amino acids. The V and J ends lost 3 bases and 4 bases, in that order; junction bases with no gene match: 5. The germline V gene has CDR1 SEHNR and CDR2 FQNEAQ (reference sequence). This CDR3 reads CASSLVAGGSTGELFF. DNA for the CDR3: TGTGCCAGCAGCTTGGTAGCGGGAGGAAGCACCGGGGAGCTGTTTTTT. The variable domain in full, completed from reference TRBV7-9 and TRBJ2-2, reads DTGVSQNPRHKITKRGQNVTFRCDPISEHNRLYWYRQTLGQGPEFLTYFQNEAQLEKSRLLSDRFSAERPKGSFSTLEIQRTEQGDSAMYLCASSLVAGGSTGELFFGEGSRLTVL.

CDR3 protein: CASSILGGDNEQFF. CDR3 bases: TGTGCCAGCAGTATACTGGGGGGGGACAATGAGCAGTTCTTC. V gene TRBV28 combines with J gene TRBJ2-1, with 7 bases matching TRBD2. With V trimmed by 5 bases and J by 5 bases, 6 bases remained unmatched. The CDR3 covers 14 residues. The V gene's germline CDR1 is MDHEN and CDR2 SYDVKM.

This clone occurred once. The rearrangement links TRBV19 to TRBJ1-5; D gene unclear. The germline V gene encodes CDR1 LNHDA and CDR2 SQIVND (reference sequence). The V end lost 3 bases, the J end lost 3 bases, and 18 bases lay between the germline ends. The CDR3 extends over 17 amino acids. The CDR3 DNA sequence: TGTGCCAGTAGTATCCCGGAGGGTTCGATACTCAATCAGCCCCAGCATTTT. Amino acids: CASSIPEGSILNQPQHF.

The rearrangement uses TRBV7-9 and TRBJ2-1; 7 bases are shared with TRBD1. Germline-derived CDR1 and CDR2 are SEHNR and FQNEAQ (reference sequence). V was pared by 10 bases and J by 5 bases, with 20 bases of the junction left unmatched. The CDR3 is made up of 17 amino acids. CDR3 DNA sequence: TGTGCCACCCGAGGGGCCCAGGGGGATGACACACACAATGAGCAGTTCTTC. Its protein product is CATRGAQGDDTHNEQFF.

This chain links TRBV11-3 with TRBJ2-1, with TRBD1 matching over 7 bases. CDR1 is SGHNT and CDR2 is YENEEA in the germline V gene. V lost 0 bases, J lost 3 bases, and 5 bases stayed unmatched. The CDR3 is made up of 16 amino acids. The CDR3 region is CASSLDPRQGYNEQFF. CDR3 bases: TGTGCCAGCAGCTTAGATCCGCGACAGGGCTACAATGAGCAGTTCTTC.

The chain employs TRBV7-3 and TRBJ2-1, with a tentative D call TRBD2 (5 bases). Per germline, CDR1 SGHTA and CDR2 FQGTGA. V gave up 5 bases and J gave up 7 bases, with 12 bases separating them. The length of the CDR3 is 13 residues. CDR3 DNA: TGTGCCAGCAGCCCCGCGGGTGTAAATGAGCAGTTCTTC. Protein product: CASSPAGVNEQFF.

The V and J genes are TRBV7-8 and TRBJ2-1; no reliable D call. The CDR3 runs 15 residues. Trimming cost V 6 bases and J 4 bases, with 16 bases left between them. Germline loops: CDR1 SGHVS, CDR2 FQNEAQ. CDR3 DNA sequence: TGTGCCAGCAGACGAACTTCTTATTATTACAATGAGCAGTTCTTC. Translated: CASRRTSYYYNEQFF.

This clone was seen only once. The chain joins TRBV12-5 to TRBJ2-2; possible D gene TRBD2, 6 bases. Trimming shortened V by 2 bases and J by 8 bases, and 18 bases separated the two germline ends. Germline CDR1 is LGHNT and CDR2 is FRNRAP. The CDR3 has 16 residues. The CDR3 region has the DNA TGTGCTAGTGGTTTGCCTCCGACTAGGTCGTTTGGGGAGCTGTTTTTT. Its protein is CASGLPPTRSFGELFF.

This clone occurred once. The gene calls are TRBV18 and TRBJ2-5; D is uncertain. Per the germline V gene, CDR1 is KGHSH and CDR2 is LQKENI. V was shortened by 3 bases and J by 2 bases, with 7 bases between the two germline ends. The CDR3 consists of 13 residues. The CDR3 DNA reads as TGTGCCAGCTCACCTAGACAACAAGAGACCCAGTACTTC. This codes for CASSPRQQETQYF.

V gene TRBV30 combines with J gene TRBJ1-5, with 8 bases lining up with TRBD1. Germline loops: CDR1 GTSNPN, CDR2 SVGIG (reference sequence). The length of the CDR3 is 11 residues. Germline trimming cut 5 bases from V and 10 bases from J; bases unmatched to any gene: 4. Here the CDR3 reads CAWSGGGPQHF. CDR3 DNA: TGTGCCTGGTCAGGGGGCGGACCCCAGCATTTT. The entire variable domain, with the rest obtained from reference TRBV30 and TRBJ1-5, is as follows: SQTIHQWPATLVQPVGSPLSLECTVEGTSNPNLYWYRQAAGRGLQLLFYSVGIGQISSEVPQNLSASRPQDRQFILSSKKLLLSDSGFYLCAWSGGGPQHFGDGTRLSIL.

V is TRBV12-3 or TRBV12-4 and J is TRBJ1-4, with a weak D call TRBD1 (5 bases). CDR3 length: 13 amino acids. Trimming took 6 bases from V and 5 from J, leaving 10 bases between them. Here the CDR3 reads CASSLTENEKLFF. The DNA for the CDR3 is TGTGCCAGCAGCTTGACAGAAAATGAAAAACTGTTTTTT.

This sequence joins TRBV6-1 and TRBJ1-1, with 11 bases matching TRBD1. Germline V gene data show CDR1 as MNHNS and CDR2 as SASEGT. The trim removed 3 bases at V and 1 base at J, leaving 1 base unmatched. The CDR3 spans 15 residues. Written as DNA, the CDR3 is TGTGCCAGCAGTGATGGACAGGGGGCGAACACTGAAGCTTTCTTT. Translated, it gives CASSDGQGANTEAFF.

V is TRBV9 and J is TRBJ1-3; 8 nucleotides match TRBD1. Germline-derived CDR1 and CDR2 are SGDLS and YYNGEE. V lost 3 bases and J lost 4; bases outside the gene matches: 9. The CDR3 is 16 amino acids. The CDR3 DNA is TGTGCCAGCAGCGCAACAGGGGGTCCGAAGGGAAACACCATATATTTT. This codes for CASSATGGPKGNTIYF.